These T cell receptor beta chains were read from a single sample in a study of blood T cell repertoires in COVID-19. Data came from immunoSEQ multiplex PCR; TCRdb stores just in-frame clones and leaves some out. The sample includes about 160,000 clones, about 80% of them seen just once. The sequencing sample was made of PBMCs or T cells enriched from blood (not recorded which). The receptors originated from a woman aged 60-75 years who had recovered from COVID-19. Each CDR3 is given with its conserved first and last residue. Each record gives: CDR3 DNA, CDR3 protein, V gene, D gene, J gene, clone size. A D gene is named only where the DNA matches it firmly. Clone size is stated in some rows and not others, as once, few, many or a class when expanded.

cdr3_nt: TGTGCCAGCAGCTTGCAAGGGGCCAACTACGAGCAGTACTTC
cdr3_aa: CASSLQGANYEQYF
v_call: TRBV5-4
d_call: -
j_call: TRBJ2-7
clone_size: -

cdr3_nt: TGTGCCAGCAGCCGAAGCGGGGGGTGGGATACGCAGTATTTT
cdr3_aa: CASSRSGGWDTQYF
v_call: TRBV7-8
d_call: TRBD2
j_call: TRBJ2-3
clone_size: -

cdr3_nt: TGCGCCAGCAGCGAAGACAGGGGAAGCACAGATACGCAGTATTTT
cdr3_aa: CASSEDRGSTDTQYF
v_call: TRBV10-1
d_call: TRBD1
j_call: TRBJ2-3
clone_size: -

cdr3_nt: TGTGCCAGCAGCGTAGTGTCAGTTTCCGGGGAGCTGTTTTTT
cdr3_aa: CASSVVSVSGELFF
v_call: TRBV9
d_call: -
j_call: TRBJ2-2
clone_size: -

cdr3_nt: TGCGCCAGCAGCTCCGCTGCGGTGCCGGGCGAGCAGTACTTC
cdr3_aa: CASSSAAVPGEQYF
v_call: TRBV5-1
d_call: -
j_call: TRBJ2-7
clone_size: once

cdr3_nt: TGTGCCAGCAGCTTAAGGGGCGGGGATTCACCCCTCCACTTT
cdr3_aa: CASSLRGGDSPLHF
v_call: TRBV7-3
d_call: -
j_call: TRBJ1-6
clone_size: -

cdr3_nt: TGTGCCAGCAGCCTACCCGGTACAGGGGGCCTCACTGAAGCTTTCTTT
cdr3_aa: CASSLPGTGGLTEAFF
v_call: TRBV5-4
d_call: TRBD1
j_call: TRBJ1-1
clone_size: -

cdr3_nt: TGTGCCAGCAGGAGAAGTACAGCTTTCTTT
cdr3_aa: CASRRSTAFF
v_call: TRBV2
d_call: -
j_call: TRBJ1-1
clone_size: -

cdr3_nt: TGTGCCAGCAGTCAGACAGGGACTGGAAACACCATATATTTT
cdr3_aa: CASSQTGTGNTIYF
v_call: TRBV27
d_call: TRBD1
j_call: TRBJ1-3
clone_size: -

cdr3_nt: TGTGCCAGCAGCTTAAGTAGGGCAGGGTCGTCCTCACCCCTCCACTTT
cdr3_aa: CASSLSRAGSSSPLHF
v_call: TRBV7-3
d_call: -
j_call: TRBJ1-6
clone_size: -

cdr3_nt: TGTGCCAGTAGTATGGGACAGGGGGGTTGGAACACTGAAGCTTTCTTT
cdr3_aa: CASSMGQGGWNTEAFF
v_call: TRBV19
d_call: TRBD1
j_call: TRBJ1-1
clone_size: -

cdr3_nt: TGTGCCGGAAGACTGAGGAATGAAAAACTGTTTTTT
cdr3_aa: CAGRLRNEKLFF
v_call: TRBV30
d_call: -
j_call: TRBJ1-4
clone_size: -

cdr3_nt: TGTGCCAGTAGTATAGCCGGGTACATCACAGATACGCAGTATTTT
cdr3_aa: CASSIAGYITDTQYF
v_call: TRBV19
d_call: -
j_call: TRBJ2-3
clone_size: -

cdr3_nt: TGTGCCAGCAGCCAACCTTCGGGGTACACTGAAGCTTTCTTT
cdr3_aa: CASSQPSGYTEAFF
v_call: TRBV14
d_call: -
j_call: TRBJ1-1
clone_size: -

cdr3_nt: TGTGCCAGTAGTATAGAACTAAGGGGCCCCTACGAGCAGTACTTC
cdr3_aa: CASSIELRGPYEQYF
v_call: TRBV19
d_call: -
j_call: TRBJ2-7
clone_size: many

cdr3_nt: TGCGCCAGCAGTTGGGGACAGGGGAACTATGGCTACACCTTC
cdr3_aa: CASSWGQGNYGYTF
v_call: TRBV5-1
d_call: TRBD1
j_call: TRBJ1-2
clone_size: -

cdr3_nt: TGTGCCACCCAGGACAGGGACACCTACGAGCAGTACTTC
cdr3_aa: CATQDRDTYEQYF
v_call: TRBV19
d_call: TRBD1
j_call: TRBJ2-7
clone_size: -

cdr3_nt: TGCGCCAGCAGGATAATAGGCCGGGACAATGAGCAGTTCTTC
cdr3_aa: CASRIIGRDNEQFF
v_call: TRBV5-1
d_call: -
j_call: TRBJ2-1
clone_size: -

cdr3_nt: TGTGCCAGCAGTGAAGATGTAGCCCAGCATTTT
cdr3_aa: CASSEDVAQHF
v_call: TRBV2
d_call: -
j_call: TRBJ1-5
clone_size: -

cdr3_nt: TGTGCCAGCAGCTTGGGGGACAGGGCTTCCTACGAGCAGTACTTC
cdr3_aa: CASSLGDRASYEQYF
v_call: TRBV5-8
d_call: TRBD1
j_call: TRBJ2-7
clone_size: -

cdr3_nt: TGTGCCAGTAGAGACCCCGGGGGGACTCCCTACAATGAGCAGTTCTTC
cdr3_aa: CASRDPGGTPYNEQFF
v_call: TRBV19
d_call: TRBD2
j_call: TRBJ2-1
clone_size: -

cdr3_nt: TGTGCCAGCAGTACGACAGGGGGCCTTAATCAGCCCCAGCATTTT
cdr3_aa: CASSTTGGLNQPQHF
v_call: TRBV5-5
d_call: TRBD1
j_call: TRBJ1-5
clone_size: -

cdr3_nt: TGTGCCAGTAGTAGGACAGGAATGAACACTGAAGCTTTCTTT
cdr3_aa: CASSRTGMNTEAFF
v_call: TRBV19
d_call: TRBD1
j_call: TRBJ1-1
clone_size: -

cdr3_nt: TGTGCCAGCTCACCTCCCCCGCCCCTGAGCGCCTACAATGAGCAGTTCTTC
cdr3_aa: CASSPPPPLSAYNEQFF
v_call: TRBV18
d_call: -
j_call: TRBJ2-1
clone_size: -

cdr3_nt: TGTGCCAGCAGCCCGGGACAGTCCTCTGGAAACACCATATATTTT
cdr3_aa: CASSPGQSSGNTIYF
v_call: TRBV3-1/TRBV3-2
d_call: TRBD1
j_call: TRBJ1-3
clone_size: -

cdr3_nt: TGTGCCAGCAGTCCCAAACAGACAGGGCGCACTGAAGCTTTCTTT
cdr3_aa: CASSPKQTGRTEAFF
v_call: TRBV27
d_call: TRBD1
j_call: TRBJ1-1
clone_size: -

cdr3_nt: TGTGCCAGTAGCCAGCGGGGTGATTCTTACGAGCAGTACTTC
cdr3_aa: CASSQRGDSYEQYF
v_call: TRBV6-5
d_call: TRBD2
j_call: TRBJ2-7
clone_size: -

cdr3_nt: TGTGCCAGCAGGAGGGACAGGGAGGCCGTCGATACGCAGTATTTT
cdr3_aa: CASRRDREAVDTQYF
v_call: TRBV27
d_call: TRBD1
j_call: TRBJ2-3
clone_size: -

cdr3_nt: TGTGCCAGCAGCAAAGGAGAGGGTCTGCGGGAGGAAGCTTTGAACGAGCAGTACTTC
cdr3_aa: CASSKGEGLREEALNEQYF
v_call: TRBV21-1
d_call: -
j_call: TRBJ2-7
clone_size: -

cdr3_nt: TGTGCCAGCAGTACCGGACAGGGTTTGACTGAAGCTTTCTTT
cdr3_aa: CASSTGQGLTEAFF
v_call: TRBV27
d_call: TRBD1
j_call: TRBJ1-1
clone_size: -

cdr3_nt: TGTGCCAGCTCACCAGCCGGGGGGGCGCCCTCTGGAAACACCATATATTTT
cdr3_aa: CASSPAGGAPSGNTIYF
v_call: TRBV18
d_call: -
j_call: TRBJ1-3
clone_size: -

cdr3_nt: TGTGCCAGCAGCAGTGACGGGACAGGTCCTGGCTACACCTTC
cdr3_aa: CASSSDGTGPGYTF
v_call: TRBV21-1
d_call: -
j_call: TRBJ1-2
clone_size: -